Each of the 26 T cell receptor beta chains below was sequenced from the same sample in a study of monozygotic twins with inflammatory bowel disease. TCRdb reprocessed the 5' RACE reads and reports one entry per CDR3 protein, with no DNA. In all, the sample yields roughly 200,000 distinct CDR3 sequences. Input material: blood. Receptor source: a human donor with ulcerative colitis or Crohn's disease, or a healthy co-twin of an affected twin (not recorded which).

This chain links TRBV7-8 with TRBJ2-1; TCRdb proposes TRBD1, but this gene call is untestable without DNA. This CDR3 has 13 amino acids. Per the germline V gene, CDR1 is SGHVS and CDR2 is FQNEAQ. CDR3 sequence reads: CASSSGWGGEQFF.

The chain couples TRBV11-2 to TRBJ2-1; TCRdb calls TRBD2, which cannot be checked without DNA. CDR3 length: 18 amino acids. Per germline, CDR1 SGHAT and CDR2 FQNNGV. CDR3 loop: CASSPGTSGRGSYNEQFF.

The chain is built from TRBV11-1 and TRBJ2-7; the D gene TCRdb calls, TRBD2, cannot be checked with no DNA. CDR1 SGHAT and CDR2 FQDESV come from the germline V gene (reference sequence). The CDR3 loop spans 14 amino acids. The CDR3 protein is CASSWGRGSYEQYF.

V usage is TRBV6-5 and J usage is TRBJ1-4; TCRdb designates TRBD1, a call that cannot be tested without DNA. Germline V gene data show CDR1 as MNHEY and CDR2 as SVGAGI. There are 17 residues in the CDR3. CDR3 sequence: CASSYWGMTGPNEKLFF.

The genes are TRBV5-1 and TRBJ1-4; TCRdb's assignment of TRBD1 cannot be checked, as there is no DNA. Germline lookup yields CDR1 SGHRS and CDR2 YFSETQ. The CDR3 totals 13 residues. CDR3 sequence: CASSLEQGEKLFF.

The chain joins TRBV6-2 or TRBV6-3 to TRBJ1-1. The CDR3 sequence is 12 residues long. CDR1 and CDR2 from the germline V gene are MNHEY and SVGEGT. CDR3 sequence reads: CASSYSVEGAFF.

The rearrangement uses TRBV5-1 and TRBJ2-7; TCRdb's D call, TRBD2, is unchecked because there is no DNA. Germline CDR1 is SGHRS and CDR2 is YFSETQ. This CDR3 has 14 residues. The CDR3 here is CASSLTSGIYEQYF.

J is TRBJ2-5 and V is TRBV29-1; TCRdb's assignment of TRBD2 cannot be checked, as there is no DNA. There are 13 residues in the CDR3. Germline CDR1 SQVTM, CDR2 ANQGSEA. The CDR3: CSVEGGPSETQYF.

The chain couples TRBV11-2 to TRBJ2-2; absent DNA, TCRdb's TRBD2 call cannot be checked. Per the germline V gene, CDR1 is SGHAT and CDR2 is FQNNGV. CDR3 size: 14 residues. CDR3: CASGRGGDTGELFF.

V and J are TRBV5-1 and TRBJ1-5; the TCRdb D gene call, TRBD1, has no DNA to confirm it. CDR3 length equals 14 residues. Germline values: CDR1 SGHRS, CDR2 YFSETQ. This CDR3 is CASSPDRADQPQHF. Using reference TRBV5-1 and TRBJ1-5 for the parts outside the CDR3, the full variable domain is KAGVTQTPRYLIKTRGQQVTLSCSPISGHRSVSWYQQTPGQGLQFLFEYFSETQRNKGNFPGRFSGRQFSNSRSEMNVSTLELGDSALYLCASSPDRADQPQHFGDGTRLSIL.

The chain recombines TRBV11-2 with TRBJ2-5; TCRdb reports TRBD2, a call that lacks DNA to check it against. The V gene's germline CDR1 is SGHAT and CDR2 FQNNGV. This CDR3 is 16 amino acids long. CDR3 loop: CASSSGTATGQETQYF.

The genes are TRBV19 and TRBJ1-5. This CDR3 region has 12 residues. Germline V lookup: CDR1 LNHDA, CDR2 SQIVND (reference sequence). The CDR3: CASSFNSQPQHF.

The chain combines TRBV11-3 with TRBJ2-3; TCRdb picks TRBD1, but there is no DNA to check that call. The germline CDR1 and CDR2 sequences are SGHNT and YENEEA. The CDR3 totals 12 residues. The CDR3 sequence is CASSRTEDTQYF.

The chain links TRBV20-1 to TRBJ2-3; TCRdb's D gene call, TRBD2, goes unchecked for lack of DNA. The CDR3 spans 15 residues. The germline CDR1 and CDR2 sequences are DFQATT and SNEGSKA (reference sequence). CDR3 protein: CSASYRLAATDTQYF.

The chain combines TRBV5-5 with TRBJ1-1; as DNA is missing, the TRBD1 call by TCRdb cannot be tested. The CDR3 has 14 residues. Germline CDR1 and CDR2: SGHKS and YYEKEE (reference sequence). CDR3 loop: CAGRRGGLNTEAFF.

The chain recombines TRBV28 with TRBJ1-1; absent DNA, TCRdb's TRBD1 call cannot be checked. Germline-derived CDR1 and CDR2 are MDHEN and SYDVKM. The CDR3 totals 15 residues. The CDR3 sequence: CASSSPGTLPTEAFF.

The V and J genes are TRBV20-1 and TRBJ2-2; the TRBD1 assignment by TCRdb is unverifiable without DNA. CDR1 is DFQATT, CDR2 SNEGSKA, per germline (reference sequence). The CDR3 runs to 16 residues. The CDR3 spells CSARGGGSGNTGELFF.

The chain couples TRBV2 to TRBJ1-1. The CDR3 extends over 13 amino acids. Germline V gives CDR1 SNHLY, CDR2 FYNNEI. The CDR3 spells CASSATVYTEAFF.

This rearrangement joins TRBV30 to TRBJ1-5; with no DNA, the TCRdb D assignment of TRBD1 cannot be verified. Per the germline V gene, CDR1 is GTSNPN and CDR2 is SVGIG (reference sequence). This CDR3 is 13 amino acids long. The CDR3 loop is CAWSRQGDQPQHF.

This chain joins TRBV20-1 and TRBJ1-3. Germline loops: CDR1 DFQATT, CDR2 SNEGSKA (reference sequence). This CDR3 contains 14 residues. The CDR3: CSASDRRSGNTIYF.

The chain is built from TRBV25-1 and TRBJ2-2; TCRdb names TRBD2, which stays unverified in the absence of DNA. CDR1 MGHDK and CDR2 SYGVNS come from the germline V gene. The CDR3 consists of 15 residues. The CDR3 here is CASSETGLEDGELFF.

The V and J genes are TRBV25-1 and TRBJ2-6. CDR3 size: 13 residues. Germline loops: CDR1 MGHDK, CDR2 SYGVNS. CDR3 region: CASRSSGANVLTF.

The chain links TRBV20-1 to TRBJ2-3; there is no DNA to check the TCRdb D call of TRBD2. The CDR3 covers 13 residues. Germline loops: CDR1 DFQATT, CDR2 SNEGSKA (reference sequence). The CDR3: CSANSGSQDTQYF.

This sequence joins TRBV6-5 and TRBJ2-5; as DNA is missing, the TRBD2 call by TCRdb cannot be tested. CDR1 MNHEY and CDR2 SVGAGI come from the germline V gene. The CDR3 is made up of 12 amino acids. CDR3 protein: CASSSSWQTQYF.

J is TRBJ1-1 and V is TRBV9; TCRdb's assignment of TRBD1 cannot be checked, as there is no DNA. Germline loops: CDR1 SGDLS, CDR2 YYNGEE. The CDR3 sequence is 13 residues long. This chain's CDR3 is CASSVGRNTEAFF.

This sequence joins TRBV20-1 and TRBJ2-5; absent DNA, TCRdb's TRBD2 call cannot be checked. Germline V gives CDR1 DFQATT, CDR2 SNEGSKA (reference sequence). The CDR3 covers 15 residues. The CDR3 region is CHWRVLAIYQETQYF.